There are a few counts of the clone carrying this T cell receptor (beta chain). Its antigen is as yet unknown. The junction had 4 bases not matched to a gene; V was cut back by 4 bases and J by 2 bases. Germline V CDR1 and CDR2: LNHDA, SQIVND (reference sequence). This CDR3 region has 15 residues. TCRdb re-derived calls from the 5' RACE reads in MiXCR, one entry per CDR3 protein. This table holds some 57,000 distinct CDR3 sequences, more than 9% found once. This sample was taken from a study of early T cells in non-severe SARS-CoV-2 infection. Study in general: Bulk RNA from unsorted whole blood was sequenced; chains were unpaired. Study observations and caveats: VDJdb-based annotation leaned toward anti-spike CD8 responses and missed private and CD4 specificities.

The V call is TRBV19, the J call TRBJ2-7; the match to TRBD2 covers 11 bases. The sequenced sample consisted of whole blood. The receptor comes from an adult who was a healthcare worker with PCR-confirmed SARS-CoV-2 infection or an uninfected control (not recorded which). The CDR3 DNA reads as TGTGCCAGTAGTACAGCGGGACTAGCGGCCTACGAGCAGTACTTC. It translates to CASSTAGLAAYEQYF.